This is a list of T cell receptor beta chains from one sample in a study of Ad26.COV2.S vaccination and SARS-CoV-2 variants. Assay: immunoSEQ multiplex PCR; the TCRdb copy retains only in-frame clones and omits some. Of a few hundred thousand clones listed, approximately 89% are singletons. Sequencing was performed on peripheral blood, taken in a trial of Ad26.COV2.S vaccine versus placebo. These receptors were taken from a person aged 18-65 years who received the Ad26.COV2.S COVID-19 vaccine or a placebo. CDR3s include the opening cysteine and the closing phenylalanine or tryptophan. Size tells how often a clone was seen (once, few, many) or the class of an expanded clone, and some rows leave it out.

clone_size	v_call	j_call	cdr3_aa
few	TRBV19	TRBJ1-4	CASSYGTRAEKLFF
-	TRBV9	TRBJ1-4	CASSRRTGAPEKLFF
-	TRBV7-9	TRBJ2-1	CASSLGQGKVSSYNEQFF
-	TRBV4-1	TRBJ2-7	CASSQDLTVAREQYF
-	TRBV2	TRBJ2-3	CASSRFRDTQYF
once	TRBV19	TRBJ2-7	CASSIASGAYEQYF
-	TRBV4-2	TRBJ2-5	CASSLSNSNQETQYF
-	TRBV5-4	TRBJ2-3	CASSLARNTDTQYF
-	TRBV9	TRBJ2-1	CASSPLAGAYNEQFF
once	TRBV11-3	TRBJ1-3	CASSLEGSSGNTIYF
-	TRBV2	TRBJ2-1	CASSKVYNEQFF
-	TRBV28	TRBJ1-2	CASRQQQGGYGYTF
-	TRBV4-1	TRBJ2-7	CASSQDSRASYEQYF
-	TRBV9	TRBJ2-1	CASSVEREIGNEQFF
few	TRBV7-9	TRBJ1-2	CASSLEWEGYTF
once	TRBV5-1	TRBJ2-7	CASSRGSGSYEQYF
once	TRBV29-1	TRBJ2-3	CSGTSLRGRNTQYF
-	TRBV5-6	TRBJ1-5	CASSSYARGPSHPQHF
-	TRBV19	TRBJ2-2	CASSFSGSTTGELFF
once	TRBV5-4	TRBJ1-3	CASSLEAVAGNTIYF
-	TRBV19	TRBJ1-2	CASRTSRKAPGGYTF
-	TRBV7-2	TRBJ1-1	CASSLASAVVGTEAFF
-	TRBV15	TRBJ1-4	CATSRGAGQSEKLFF
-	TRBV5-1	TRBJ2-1	CASSPKRTSSYNEQFF
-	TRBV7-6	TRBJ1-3	CASSLVLGQGNSGNTIYF
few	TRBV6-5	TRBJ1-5	CASSPQGPTDQPQHF
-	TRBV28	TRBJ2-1	CASSGLGERELNEQFF
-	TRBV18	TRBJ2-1	CASSPELAAYNEQFF
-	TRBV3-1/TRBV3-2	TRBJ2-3	CASSQGLAGFPDTQYF
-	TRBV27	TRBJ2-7	CASSLKASENHLFHPYEQYF
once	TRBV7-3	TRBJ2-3	CASSLTSDTQYF
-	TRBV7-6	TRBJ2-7	CASSLEGQGGYEQYF
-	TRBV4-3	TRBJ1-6	CASSQDLKRRLNSPLHF
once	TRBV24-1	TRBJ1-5	CATSEVPGRSNQPQHF